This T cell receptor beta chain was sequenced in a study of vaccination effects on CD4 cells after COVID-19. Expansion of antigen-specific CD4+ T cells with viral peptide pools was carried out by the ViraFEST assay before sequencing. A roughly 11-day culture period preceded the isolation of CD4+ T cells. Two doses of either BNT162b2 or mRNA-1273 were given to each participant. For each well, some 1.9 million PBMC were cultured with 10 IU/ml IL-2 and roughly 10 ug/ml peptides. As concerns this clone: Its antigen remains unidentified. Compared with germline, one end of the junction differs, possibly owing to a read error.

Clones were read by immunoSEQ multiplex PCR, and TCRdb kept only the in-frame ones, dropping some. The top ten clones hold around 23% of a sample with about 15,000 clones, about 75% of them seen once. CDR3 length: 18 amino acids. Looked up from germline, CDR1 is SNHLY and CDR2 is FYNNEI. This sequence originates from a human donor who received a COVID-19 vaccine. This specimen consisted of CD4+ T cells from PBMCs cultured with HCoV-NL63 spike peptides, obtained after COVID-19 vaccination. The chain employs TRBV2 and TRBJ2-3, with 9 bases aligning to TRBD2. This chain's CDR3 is CASSEGWASGISTDTQYF. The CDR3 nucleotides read TGTGCCAGCAGCGAAGGCTGGGCTAGCGGGATTAGCACAGATACGCAGTATTTT. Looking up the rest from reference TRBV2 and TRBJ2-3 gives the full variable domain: EPEVTQTPSHQVTQMGQEVILRCVPISNHLYFYWYRQILGQKVEFLVSFYNNEISEKSEIFDDQFSVERPDGSNFTLKIRSTKLEDSAMYFCASSEGWASGISTDTQYFGPGTRLTVL.